A selection of T cell receptor beta chains follows, all from one sample in a study of neoadjuvant nivolumab and ipilimumab in lung cancer. Clones were sequenced by immunoSEQ multiplex PCR, and TCRdb holds only the in-frame ones, with some missing. The table includes about 26,000 clones, roughly 80% detected once. Here the sequenced sample was tumor tissue, taken after neoadjuvant nivolumab, alone or with ipilimumab, at or shortly before surgery. The source of these receptors is an adult with non-small cell lung cancer. CDR3s include the opening cysteine and the closing phenylalanine or tryptophan. D genes are given only for firm matches. Clone size appears in some rows only: once, few, many, or a class for an expanded clone.

TRBD2	TRBJ2-7	TRBV5-1	few	CASSLWTSSYEQYF	TGCGCCAGCAGCTTGTGGACTAGCTCCTACGAGCAGTACTTC
TRBD2	TRBJ2-7	TRBV29-1	NA	CSVEKAGGNEQYF	TGCAGCGTTGAAAAAGCGGGAGGTAACGAGCAGTACTTC
NA	TRBJ1-2	TRBV10-2	NA	CASIPAGRSGDYGYTF	TGCGCCAGCATCCCGGCAGGGAGAAGCGGTGACTATGGCTACACCTTC
NA	TRBJ2-1	TRBV4-1	NA	CASSQAGEQFF	TGTGCCAGCAGCCAAGCGGGCGAGCAGTTCTTC
NA	TRBJ1-5	TRBV30	NA	CAWSSYSNQPQHF	TGTGCCTGGAGCAGTTATAGCAATCAGCCCCAGCATTTT
TRBD2	TRBJ2-1	TRBV11-2	NA	CASSRGLAGENEQFF	TGTGCCAGCAGCCGAGGACTAGCGGGAGAGAATGAGCAGTTCTTC
TRBD1	TRBJ1-5	TRBV29-1	NA	CSVVQGDPRQPQHF	TGCAGCGTTGTACAGGGGGACCCCCGTCAGCCCCAGCATTTT
NA	TRBJ1-1	TRBV19	NA	CASSHPTGSGTEAFF	TGTGCCAGTAGCCACCCTACAGGGTCGGGGACTGAAGCTTTCTTT
TRBD2	TRBJ2-1	TRBV5-4	NA	CASSWGTSGRAGHEQFF	TGTGCCAGCAGCTGGGGGACTAGCGGGAGGGCCGGTCATGAGCAGTTCTTC
TRBD1	TRBJ2-5	TRBV10-2	NA	CASSELQGAETQYF	TGCGCCAGCAGTGAGTTGCAGGGGGCTGAGACCCAGTACTTC
NA	TRBJ1-4	TRBV18	NA	CASSPADRTTNEKLFF	TGTGCCAGCTCACCTGCAGATAGAACAACTAATGAAAAACTGTTTTTT
NA	TRBJ1-1	TRBV14	NA	CASSLQGSVTEAFF	TGTGCCAGCAGCCTACAGGGTTCCGTTACTGAAGCTTTCTTT
NA	TRBJ2-3	TRBV12-2	NA	CASRLGTNTSTDTQYF	TGTGCAAGTCGCTTAGGGACCAACACTAGCACAGATACGCAGTATTTT
TRBD1	TRBJ1-1	TRBV5-1	NA	CASSLVGQGTEAFF	TGCGCCAGCAGCTTGGTTGGACAGGGCACTGAAGCTTTCTTT
NA	TRBJ2-1	TRBV11-3	NA	CASSFADFFGEQFF	TGTGCCAGCAGCTTTGCTGATTTTTTCGGTGAGCAGTTCTTC
TRBD1	TRBJ2-7	TRBV6-1	NA	CASSHPGQGYEQYF	TGTGCCAGCAGTCACCCGGGACAGGGGTACGAGCAGTACTTC
TRBD2	TRBJ2-5	TRBV5-5	NA	CASSLGLAGVAETQYF	TGTGCCAGCAGCCTAGGACTAGCGGGAGTTGCAGAGACCCAGTACTTC
TRBD2	TRBJ2-1	TRBV30	NA	CAWSGATSGAYNEQFF	TGTGCCTGGAGTGGAGCGACCAGCGGGGCGTACAATGAGCAGTTCTTC
TRBD1	TRBJ1-4	TRBV10-2	NA	CASTNSPDRGRLREKLFF	TGCGCCAGCACCAACAGCCCCGACAGGGGGAGATTACGTGAAAAACTGTTTTTT
NA	TRBJ1-5	TRBV27	NA	CASSHRGYSNQPQHF	TGTGCCAGCAGCCACCGGGGATATAGCAATCAGCCCCAGCATTTT
NA	TRBJ2-3	TRBV14	NA	CASSQVQGRTDTQYF	TGTGCCAGCAGCCAAGTCCAGGGAAGGACAGATACGCAGTATTTT
TRBD2	TRBJ2-1	TRBV6-5	NA	CASSYGLGTYNEQFF	TGTGCCAGCAGTTACGGACTAGGTACTTACAATGAGCAGTTCTTC
NA	TRBJ2-3	TRBV5-5	once	CASSARTDTQYF	TGTGCCAGCTCGGCAAGAACAGATACGCAGTATTTT
NA	TRBJ2-3	TRBV6-5	NA	CASSYAGRSDTQYF	TGTGCCAGCAGTTACGCGGGGAGGTCGGATACGCAGTATTTT
NA	TRBJ1-1	TRBV30	once	CAWSGGVWDTEAFF	TGTGCCTGGAGTGGCGGGGTCTGGGACACTGAAGCTTTCTTT
TRBD1	TRBJ1-2	TRBV11-2	NA	CASSFTGANYGYTF	TGTGCCAGCAGCTTTACAGGGGCCAACTATGGCTACACCTTC
TRBD1	TRBJ1-5	TRBV6-1	NA	CASLQGSQPQHF	TGTGCCAGCCTACAGGGGTCTCAGCCCCAGCATTTT
TRBD2	TRBJ2-1	TRBV7-2	NA	CASSLGLAEEQFF	TGTGCCAGCAGCCTGGGACTAGCAGAAGAGCAGTTCTTC
NA	TRBJ1-2	TRBV29-1	NA	CSVRAGYYGYTF	TGCAGCGTTAGGGCGGGTTACTATGGCTACACCTTC
TRBD1	TRBJ2-7	TRBV7-2	NA	CASSFRDSASEQYF	TGTGCCAGCAGCTTCCGGGACAGTGCAAGCGAGCAGTACTTC
NA	TRBJ1-1	TRBV5-1	once	CASSVWTSRGNTEAFF	TGCGCCAGCAGCGTGTGGACAAGTCGGGGGAACACTGAAGCTTTCTTT
NA	TRBJ2-2	TRBV19	NA	CASSTSTGELFF	TGTGCCAGTAGTACGTCTACCGGGGAGCTGTTTTTT
TRBD2	TRBJ2-7	TRBV6-5	NA	CASRPLAGAYEQYF	TGTGCCAGCAGACCCCTAGCGGGAGCGTACGAGCAGTACTTC
NA	TRBJ2-5	TRBV7-9	few	CASSPQSGTQYF	TGTGCCAGCAGCCCGCAGTCGGGGACCCAGTACTTC
TRBD1	TRBJ1-2	TRBV6-6	few	CASSSDRGRGDGYTF	TGTGCCAGCAGTTCAGATAGGGGGCGAGGTGATGGCTACACCTTC
TRBD1	TRBJ1-1	TRBV15	NA	CATSSLRTGVNTEAFF	TGTGCCACCAGCAGCTTGCGGACAGGGGTGAACACTGAAGCTTTCTTT
NA	TRBJ1-4	TRBV18	NA	CASSPPGAGAGEKLFF	TGTGCCAGCTCACCACCAGGTGCCGGGGCCGGGGAAAAACTGTTTTTT
NA	TRBJ1-5	TRBV5-1	NA	CASSSDGINQPQHF	TGCGCCAGCAGCTCCGACGGCATAAATCAGCCCCAGCATTTT
NA	TRBJ2-7	TRBV20-1	medium-sized	CSASREYEQYF	TGCAGTGCTAGTCGGGAGTACGAGCAGTACTTC
NA	TRBJ2-5	TRBV14	NA	CASSPRAQPRETQYF	TGTGCCAGCAGCCCCCGGGCCCAGCCCCGAGAGACCCAGTACTTC
NA	TRBJ2-2	TRBV11-2	once	CASSHPGTGELFF	TGTGCCAGCAGCCACCCGGGTACCGGGGAGCTGTTTTTT
NA	TRBJ2-7	TRBV19	few	CASSIRAGSREQYF	TGTGCCAGTAGTATAAGGGCCGGGTCTCGGGAGCAGTACTTC
TRBD1	TRBJ2-5	TRBV6-1	NA	CASTTSDREETQYF	TGTGCCAGCACAACCTCGGACAGGGAAGAGACCCAGTACTTC
NA	TRBJ2-3	TRBV29-1	NA	CSVVRPTTDTQYF	TGCAGCGTTGTTAGGCCGACAACAGATACGCAGTATTTT
TRBD1	TRBJ1-2	TRBV9	NA	CASSLLRDRNVDAF	TGTGCCAGCAGCCTTTTACGGGACAGGAATGTGGATGCCTTC
NA	TRBJ1-1	TRBV18	once	CASSPGNTEAFF	TGTGCCAGCTCACCGGGTAACACTGAAGCTTTCTTT
TRBD2	TRBJ2-5	TRBV19	NA	CASQAGVGQTQYF	TGTGCCAGTCAAGCGGGAGTTGGACAGACCCAGTACTTC
NA	TRBJ1-2	TRBV6-1	NA	CALREGGYGYTF	TGTGCCCTTCGTGAGGGGGGCTATGGCTACACCTTC
NA	TRBJ1-1	TRBV5-5	few	CASSLGGRNTEAFF	TGTGCCAGCAGCTTGGGGGGAAGGAACACTGAAGCTTTCTTT
NA	TRBJ1-2	TRBV5-6	NA	CASSLPADYGYTF	TGTGCCAGCAGCCTTCCCGCTGACTATGGCTACACCTTC
TRBD1	TRBJ2-3	TRBV29-1	few	CSGDREGTDTQYF	TGCAGCGGGGACAGGGAGGGCACAGATACGCAGTATTTT
NA	TRBJ2-3	TRBV7-6	NA	CASSPLITQYF	TGTGCCAGCAGCCCCCTTATTACGCAGTATTTT
NA	TRBJ2-5	TRBV11-3	NA	CASSFSASGYQETQYF	TGTGCCAGCAGCTTTTCCGCTAGTGGGTACCAAGAGACCCAGTACTTC
TRBD1	TRBJ1-5	TRBV7-9	NA	CASSPDRVGGSNQPQHF	TGTGCCAGCAGCCCCGACAGGGTCGGTGGGAGCAATCAGCCCCAGCATTTT